Reported below is one T cell receptor (beta chain). Its antigen is not identified. Germline values: CDR1 LGHNA, CDR2 YNFKEQ. V shed 7 bases, J shed 0 bases, and the junction held 8 bases outside the gene matches. CDR3 length equals 17 residues. This sample was included in a study of T cells in Graves' hyperthyroidism and ophthalmopathy. Findings of the study overall: Among clonotypes expanded in thyroid above 0.001, most were also found in blood.

The TCR beta CDR3 regions underwent amplification using RNA transcripts as the source. The HTBI primer set served for first-round RT-PCR of the TCR CDR3. MiXCR, run by TCRdb on the multiplex PCR reads, gives a single entry per CDR3 protein. Of hundreds of thousands of distinct CDR3 sequences in the sample, 16% were seen once. The V gene is TRBV4-2, the J gene TRBJ2-6; 8 bases line up with TRBD1. The clonotype was recovered from a woman in her 30s with Graves' hyperthyroidism. The source material was blood. The CDR3 region is CASTSDRAPSGANVLTF. CDR3 DNA sequence: TGTGCCAGCACCTCGGACAGGGCCCCCTCTGGGGCCAACGTCCTGACTTTC.